The 19 T cell receptor beta chains below come from one sample, sequenced in a study of CD8+CD57+ T cells in acquired aplastic anemia. Genomic DNA was employed as the template in profiling TCR beta VDJ and CDR3. TCRdb itself ran the reads through MiXCR, one entry per CDR3 protein. The table lists 310,000 or so distinct CDR3 sequences, 45% to 65% of them singletons. By flow cytometry, patients selected for sequencing had shown an expansion of CD8+CD57+ cells. Sequencing was done on a sample of sorted CD4+, CD8+, or CD8+CD57+ T cells (not recorded which) from PBMCs. The receptors shown here come from a human donor with aplastic anemia.

In its sample, this clonotype was seen many times. The chain carries TRBV4-1 and TRBJ2-2; TRBD2 aligns across 14 bases. Losses at the gene ends were 1 base for V and 0 bases for J; bases not matched to a gene: 7. The V gene's germline CDR1 is MGHRA and CDR2 YSYEKL. The CDR3 loop spans 20 amino acids. In nucleotides, the CDR3 is TGCGCCAGCAGCCAAGGTCCGGGACTAGCGGGAGTCTCGAACACCGGGGAGCTGTTTTTT. It translates to CASSQGPGLAGVSNTGELFF.

J is TRBJ1-6 and V is TRBV6-6, with a tentative D call TRBD1 (6 bases). The CDR3 length is 16 residues. Germline V gene sequence: CDR1 MNHNY, CDR2 SVGAGI (reference sequence). Trimming pared 5 bases from V and 10 bases from J, leaving 21 bases between. For the CDR3, the DNA is TGTGCCAGCAGTAAGCGGGACACCCACCGACTGTCACCCCTCCACTTT. Its protein product is CASSKRDTHRLSPLHF.

This chain joins TRBV2 and TRBJ2-2; a possible D gene is TRBD2 (5 bases). Germline V lookup: CDR1 SNHLY, CDR2 FYNNEI. The CDR3 length is 14 residues. Trimming removed 5 bases from V and 4 bases from J, with 11 bases in between. The CDR3: CASSLGRGTGELFF. CDR3 bases: TGTGCCAGCAGTCTTGGTCGGGGCACCGGGGAGCTGTTTTTT.

The chain recombines TRBV19 with TRBJ2-7, with D perhaps being TRBD1 or TRBD2 (5 bases each). Trimming pared 5 bases from V and 2 bases from J, leaving 10 bases between. The germline V gene encodes CDR1 LNHDA and CDR2 SQIVND (reference sequence). The CDR3 length is 13 residues. The CDR3 DNA is TGTGCCAGTAGTTGGGGACCGACCTACGAGCAGTACTTC. This sequence encodes CASSWGPTYEQYF.

CDR3 protein: CASSSPDRGRDEQYF. For the CDR3, the DNA is TGTGCCAGCAGCTCCCCGGACAGGGGGCGTGACGAGCAGTACTTC. The chain couples TRBV7-8 to TRBJ2-7; 11 bases are a match to TRBD1. Germline V gene lookup returns CDR1 SGHVS and CDR2 FQNEAQ. The V segment lost 4 bases and the J segment 5 bases; nucleotides outside the gene matches: 7. CDR3 length equals 15 residues.

The V gene is TRBV19, the J gene TRBJ2-5, with no clear D. CDR3 length: 14 residues. Germline V gene sequence: CDR1 LNHDA, CDR2 SQIVND (reference sequence). Trimming removed 3 bases at V and 5 bases at J, with 13 bases between. CDR3 sequence reads: CASSIYDGSETQYF. Written as DNA, the CDR3 is TGTGCCAGTAGTATCTATGATGGGTCGGAGACCCAGTACTTC. Using reference TRBV19 and TRBJ2-5 for the parts outside the CDR3, the full variable domain is DGGITQSPKYLFRKEGQNVTLSCEQNLNHDAMYWYRQDPGQGLRLIYYSQIVNDFQKGDIAEGYSVSREKKESFPLTVTSAQKNPTAFYLCASSIYDGSETQYFGPGTRLLVL.

This chain links TRBV24-1 with TRBJ2-7, with 9 bases aligning to TRBD2. The ends lost 11 bases at V and 3 bases at J; junction bases unmatched: 13. The V gene's germline CDR1 is KGHDR and CDR2 SFDVKD. The CDR3 extends over 15 amino acids. The CDR3 sequence is CANLLAGSGDYEQYF. The CDR3 DNA is TGTGCCAACCTACTAGCGGGTTCGGGGGACTACGAGCAGTACTTC.

A remark on this clonotype: One junction end disagrees with the germline gene, perhaps due to a read error. V is TRBV7-4 and J is TRBJ1-6; 8 positions match TRBD1. The CDR3 has 15 amino acids. CDR1 and CDR2 (germline): SGHVT, SQSDAQ. CDR3 residues: CASSLGQGSNSPLYF. The CDR3 coding sequence is TGTGCCAGCAGCCTAGGACAGGGCAGTAATTCACCCCTCTACTTT.

This chain links TRBV29-1 with TRBJ2-3; the match to TRBD1 covers 7 bases. The CDR3 is 18 residues long. The ends lost 3 bases at V and 3 bases at J; junction bases unmatched: 18. Germline CDR1 is SQVTM and CDR2 is ANQGSEA. The CDR3 region is CSVDMPGQWRSFTDTQYF. CDR3 nucleotides: TGCAGCGTTGATATGCCGGGACAGTGGAGGTCCTTTACAGATACGCAGTATTTT.

This clonotype was detected many times. CDR3 sequence: CASSQRTSEQFF. The CDR3 DNA reads TGTGCCAGCAGCCAAAGGACTAGTGAGCAGTTCTTC. The V call is TRBV3-1, the J call TRBJ2-1; 7 bases agree with TRBD2. V trimming: 2 bases; J trimming: 9 bases; junction bases outside the gene matches: 1. This CDR3 has 12 residues. Per the germline V gene, CDR1 is LGHDT and CDR2 is YNNKEL (reference sequence).

The CDR3 bases are TGCAGTGCTAGAATGGCGGGAGGGGATTCCTACAGGGAATATGGCTACACCTTC. Residues: CSARMAGGDSYREYGYTF. The chain links TRBV20-1 to TRBJ1-2; a possible D gene is TRBD1 (6 bases). V was pared by 2 bases and J by 5 bases, with 27 bases between. This CDR3 comprises 18 residues. The germline V gene has CDR1 DFQATT and CDR2 SNEGSKA (reference sequence).

The chain uses TRBV20-1 and TRBJ1-5; no firm D call. Trimming took off 6 bases at V and 2 bases at J, with 8 bases between the two ends. Germline V CDR1 and CDR2: DFQATT, SNEGSKA (reference sequence). The CDR3 spans 12 residues. This chain's CDR3 is CSATDGNQPQHF. The CDR3 coding sequence is TGCAGTGCAACGGACGGCAATCAGCCCCAGCATTTT.

This chain links TRBV5-1 with TRBJ1-4, with D possibly matching TRBD1 (5 bases). The CDR3 is 17 amino acids. The V end was cut by 4 bases, the J end by 7 bases, with 23 bases between. CDR1 and CDR2 (germline): SGHRS, YFSETQ. The DNA for the CDR3 is TGCGCCAGCAGCGAGGGTCCTTCAGGCGAAGGGGTTGAAAAACTGTTTTTT. It specifies CASSEGPSGEGVEKLFF.

The J gene is TRBJ1-2, the V gene TRBV10-3; D remains unclear. There are 17 residues in the CDR3. V shed 5 bases and J shed 7 bases, with 26 bases lying between them. Germline assignment: CDR1 ENHRY and CDR2 SYGVKD. The CDR3 DNA follows: TGTGCCATCAGTCCGAGTGGAGCGGCAGGCGGGGAAGGTGGCTACACCTTC. Protein product: CAISPSGAAGGEGGYTF.

The chain employs TRBV20-1 and TRBJ1-2; TRBD1 is a possible D gene (5 bases). Trimming took 6 bases from V and 4 from J, leaving 12 bases between them. CDR1 DFQATT and CDR2 SNEGSKA come from the germline V gene (reference sequence). The CDR3 sequence is 12 residues long. CDR3 coding DNA: TGCAGTGCGACAGACCAATTCTATGGCTACACCTTC. Protein sequence: CSATDQFYGYTF.

Points on this clonotype: A read error may account for a junction end that differs from germline. The chain is built from TRBV7-9 and TRBJ1-4; D not resolved. Germline lookup yields CDR1 SEHNR and CDR2 FQNEAQ (reference sequence). This CDR3 comprises 13 residues. CDR3: CASSLEGRRQRVF. The CDR3 DNA is TGTGCCAGCAGCTTAGAAGGACGCCGACAAAGGGTTTTT.

V gene TRBV10-3 combines with J gene TRBJ2-5; D gene ambiguous. Germline values: CDR1 ENHRY, CDR2 SYGVKD. This CDR3 has 12 amino acids. V lost 10 bases and J 5 bases, leaving 14 bases between the germline ends. CDR3 nucleotide sequence: TGTGCCACATTAGGACCTGAGGAGACCCAGTACTTC. It is translated as CATLGPEETQYF.

In its sample, this clonotype was seen many times. The chain joins TRBV12-3 or TRBV12-4 to TRBJ1-1, with TRBD1 as a possible D gene (6 bases). Trimming removed 2 bases from V and 4 bases from J, with 11 bases in between. The CDR3 consists of 14 residues. The chain's CDR3 is CASSLLEGGTEAFF. For the CDR3, the DNA is TGTGCCAGCAGTTTACTCGAGGGGGGCACTGAAGCTTTCTTT.

This clonotype was seen at least ten times. V gene TRBV5-1 combines with J gene TRBJ2-2; D possibly corresponds to TRBD2 (6 bases). Germline assignment: CDR1 SGHRS and CDR2 YFSETQ. The CDR3 consists of 15 residues. V was cut by 5 bases and J by 5 bases, with 16 bases left in between. The CDR3, as DNA: TGCGCCAGCAGGGAGGGTAGCGGTGAGACCGGGGAGCTGTTTTTT. Its translation is CASREGSGETGELFF.